A selection of T cell receptor beta chains follows, all from one sample in a study of T cell responses to AZD1222 COVID-19 vaccine. The repertoire was sequenced with immunoSEQ multiplex PCR; TCRdb's copy has only in-frame clones and lacks some. The data contain roughly 170,000 clones, roughly 94% of them singletons. The sequences come from peripheral blood, collected 28 days after the second AZD1222 dose. All receptors derive from an adult who received the AZD1222 COVID-19 vaccine. The CDR3 runs from the conserved cysteine through the conserved F or W. Some rows have no size entry. The others give once, few or many, or a class for an expanded clone.

j_call: TRBJ1-4; clone_size: .; v_call: TRBV29-1; cdr3_aa: CSVTATGGEDGKLFF
j_call: TRBJ1-1; clone_size: .; v_call: TRBV2; cdr3_aa: CASSQARTEAFF
j_call: TRBJ1-2; clone_size: .; v_call: TRBV6-4; cdr3_aa: CASSEKGGNYGYTF
j_call: TRBJ1-3; clone_size: .; v_call: TRBV9; cdr3_aa: CASSPRGSLRSGNTIYF
j_call: TRBJ2-5; clone_size: .; v_call: TRBV3-1/TRBV3-2; cdr3_aa: CASSPGLVRETQYF
j_call: TRBJ2-1; clone_size: .; v_call: TRBV30; cdr3_aa: CAWSGLTSTYEQFF
j_call: TRBJ1-1; clone_size: .; v_call: TRBV4-1; cdr3_aa: CASSQGSGYTEAFF
j_call: TRBJ2-1; clone_size: .; v_call: TRBV30; cdr3_aa: CAWRERGGELNEQFF
j_call: TRBJ2-3; clone_size: .; v_call: TRBV19; cdr3_aa: CASSESGNTDTQYF
j_call: TRBJ2-7; clone_size: once; v_call: TRBV6-5; cdr3_aa: CLDRAHEQYF
j_call: TRBJ2-7; clone_size: .; v_call: TRBV7-3; cdr3_aa: CASSRTGTYEQYF
j_call: TRBJ2-2; clone_size: .; v_call: TRBV19; cdr3_aa: CASSIRLAGPNTGELFF
j_call: TRBJ1-5; clone_size: .; v_call: TRBV27; cdr3_aa: CASRVGGMGQPQHF
j_call: TRBJ1-4; clone_size: .; v_call: TRBV28; cdr3_aa: CASSLPGVREKLFF
j_call: TRBJ2-5; clone_size: .; v_call: TRBV6-1; cdr3_aa: CASSELAGGQETQYF
j_call: TRBJ2-6; clone_size: .; v_call: TRBV6-5; cdr3_aa: CASSRGSTGANVLTF
j_call: TRBJ1-2; clone_size: .; v_call: TRBV19; cdr3_aa: CASSLRDTRTNYGYTF
j_call: TRBJ2-1; clone_size: .; v_call: TRBV11-2; cdr3_aa: CASSYNEQFF
j_call: TRBJ2-1; clone_size: .; v_call: TRBV11-3; cdr3_aa: CASSLVGIYNEQFF
j_call: TRBJ1-5; clone_size: .; v_call: TRBV18; cdr3_aa: CASSPDRGRAQPQHF
j_call: TRBJ1-5; clone_size: .; v_call: TRBV20-1; cdr3_aa: CSASLGRNNQPQHF
j_call: TRBJ1-1; clone_size: .; v_call: TRBV14; cdr3_aa: CASSQDPRSGRSVPEAFF
j_call: TRBJ1-2; clone_size: .; v_call: TRBV18; cdr3_aa: CASSPSGDRENYGYTF
j_call: TRBJ1-4; clone_size: .; v_call: TRBV18; cdr3_aa: CASSLGEGNEKLFF
j_call: TRBJ2-1; clone_size: .; v_call: TRBV21-1; cdr3_aa: CASSKVPSGDYNEQFF
j_call: TRBJ2-5; clone_size: .; v_call: TRBV6-6; cdr3_aa: CAIQGGSETQYF
j_call: TRBJ2-7; clone_size: .; v_call: TRBV5-5; cdr3_aa: CASSLALYEQYF
j_call: TRBJ2-7; clone_size: .; v_call: TRBV4-2; cdr3_aa: CASSQEPNGIISYEQYF
j_call: TRBJ1-1; clone_size: .; v_call: TRBV15; cdr3_aa: CATSQGGRGTEAFF
j_call: TRBJ1-3; clone_size: .; v_call: TRBV7-8; cdr3_aa: CASSLNPGRSGNTIYF
j_call: TRBJ1-1; clone_size: few; v_call: TRBV29-1; cdr3_aa: CSAGAANTEAFF
j_call: TRBJ2-1; clone_size: .; v_call: TRBV6-1; cdr3_aa: CASSEQTGISNEQFF
j_call: TRBJ2-3; clone_size: .; v_call: TRBV19; cdr3_aa: CASNQGSQHTQYF
j_call: TRBJ2-7; clone_size: .; v_call: TRBV11-1; cdr3_aa: CASSSDRAYEQYF
j_call: TRBJ1-2; clone_size: .; v_call: TRBV14; cdr3_aa: CASSQGTGDWHGYTF
j_call: TRBJ1-6; clone_size: few; v_call: TRBV5-1; cdr3_aa: CASSTATWGPLHF
j_call: TRBJ1-1; clone_size: few; v_call: TRBV2; cdr3_aa: CASTEQGDGTEAFF
j_call: TRBJ1-1; clone_size: .; v_call: TRBV6-1; cdr3_aa: CASSEWRETGTEAFF
j_call: TRBJ2-7; clone_size: .; v_call: TRBV27; cdr3_aa: CASSRTSGSYEQYF
j_call: TRBJ2-5; clone_size: .; v_call: TRBV7-3; cdr3_aa: CASSPKGKVWQETQYF
j_call: TRBJ1-2; clone_size: .; v_call: TRBV28; cdr3_aa: CASTRTEKVNYGYTF
j_call: TRBJ1-3; clone_size: .; v_call: TRBV18; cdr3_aa: CASSPYGTGSGNTIYF
j_call: TRBJ2-5; clone_size: .; v_call: TRBV11-2; cdr3_aa: CASSSALWDRLQETQYF